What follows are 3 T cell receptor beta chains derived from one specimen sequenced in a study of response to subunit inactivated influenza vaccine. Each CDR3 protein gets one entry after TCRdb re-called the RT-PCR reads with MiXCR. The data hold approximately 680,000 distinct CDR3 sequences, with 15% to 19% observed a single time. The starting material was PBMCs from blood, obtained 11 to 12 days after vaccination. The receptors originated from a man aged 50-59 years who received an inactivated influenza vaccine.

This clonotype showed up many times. CDR3 sequence: CASSLAISGQGGETQYF. The CDR3 nucleotides are TGTGCCAGCAGCTTAGCTATTAGTGGACAGGGGGGTGAGACCCAGTACTTC. The chain joins TRBV7-2 to TRBJ2-5; TRBD1 aligns across 10 bases. Losses at the gene ends were 0 bases for V and 5 bases for J; bases not matched to a gene: 9. CDR3 length: 17 residues. Germline V gene lookup returns CDR1 SGHTA and CDR2 FQGNSA.

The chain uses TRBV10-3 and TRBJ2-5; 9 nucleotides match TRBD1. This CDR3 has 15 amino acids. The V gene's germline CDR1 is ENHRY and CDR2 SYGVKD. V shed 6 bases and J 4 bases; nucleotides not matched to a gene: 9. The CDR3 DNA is TGTGCCATCAGACCCGGGACAGGGTCTCCAGAGACCCAGTACTTC. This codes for CAIRPGTGSPETQYF.

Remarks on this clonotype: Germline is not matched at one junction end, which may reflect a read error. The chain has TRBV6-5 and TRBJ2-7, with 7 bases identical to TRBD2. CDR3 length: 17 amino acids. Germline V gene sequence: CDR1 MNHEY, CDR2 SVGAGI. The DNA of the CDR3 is TGTGCCAGCAATTACTCTATCAGGGAGGGCCTGGCTTACGAGCAGTACTTC. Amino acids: CASNYSIREGLAYEQYF.